The 16 T cell receptor beta chains reported below all come from one sample, sequenced in a study of blood T cells in healthy people across ages. The authors ran a second PCR of about 6 to 12 cycles using a sample-barcoded 5' primer and a J-beta primer mix. Each CDR3 protein gets one entry after TCRdb re-called the 5' RACE reads with MiXCR. This sample has around 990,000 distinct CDR3 sequences; roughly two fifths occur once, and the top ten carry approximately 14%. Sample: blood. The source of these receptors is a man younger than 30 in good health.

The chain combines TRBV7-9 with TRBJ2-3; D is uncertain. Trimming took 1 base from V and 7 from J, leaving 12 bases between them. In germline, CDR1 is SEHNR, CDR2 FQNEAQ (reference sequence). This CDR3 spans 14 amino acids. In nucleotides, the CDR3 is TGTGCCAGCAGCTTAGAGGGCCCCCCACATACGCAGTATTTT. This sequence encodes CASSLEGPPHTQYF.

V is TRBV3-1 and J is TRBJ2-5; D is uncertain. The CDR3 length is 15 residues. CDR1 and CDR2 (germline): LGHDT, YNNKEL (reference sequence). V lost 7 bases and J 5 bases, leaving 20 bases between the germline ends. CDR3 in amino acids: CASTTTRVGAETQYF. CDR3 nucleotides: TGTGCCAGCACCACAACAAGAGTCGGTGCGGAGACCCAGTACTTC.

This clonotype has only a few counts. V and J are TRBV20-1 and TRBJ1-2; no definite D call. CDR1 DFQATT and CDR2 SNEGSKA come from the germline V gene (reference sequence). The CDR3 runs 15 residues. Trimming shortened V by 7 bases and J by 1 base, and 19 bases separated the two germline ends. The CDR3 region has the DNA TGCAGTGTCCCCGTCGGACGGGATGTTAACTATGGCTACACCTTC. Its protein product is CSVPVGRDVNYGYTF.

The V and J genes are TRBV4-2 and TRBJ1-3; D possibly corresponds to TRBD1 (5 bases). The CDR3 sequence is 19 residues long. Germline loops: CDR1 LGHNA, CDR2 YNFKEQ. V lost 1 base and J lost 0, with 19 bases in between. CDR3 loop: CASSQGYVGTASSGNTIYF. In DNA form, the CDR3 reads TGTGCCAGCAGCCAAGGGTATGTCGGGACGGCGAGCTCTGGAAACACCATATATTTT.

This rearrangement joins TRBV9 to TRBJ1-5; D is uncertain. Germline V lookup: CDR1 SGDLS, CDR2 YYNGEE. V dropped 2 bases and J dropped 0 bases, with 6 bases sitting between them. The CDR3 spans 14 residues. CDR3 sequence: CASSVRDSNQPQHF. In nucleotides, the CDR3 is TGTGCCAGCAGCGTTAGAGATAGCAATCAGCCCCAGCATTTT.

In DNA, the CDR3 is TGTGCCAGCCCGACTAGCGGGAGCTCGAACACCGGGGAGCTGTTTTTT. Protein sequence: CASPTSGSSNTGELFF. J is TRBJ2-2 and V is TRBV6-1; TRBD2 matches 12 bases. V was pared by 8 bases and J by 0 bases, with 4 bases of the junction left unmatched. In germline, CDR1 is MNHNS, CDR2 SASEGT. The CDR3 is 16 amino acids.

This clonotype showed up just a few times. The chain is built from TRBV2 and TRBJ1-4; D is possibly TRBD1 (5 bases). Trimming shortened V by 3 bases and J by 4 bases, and 12 bases separated the two germline ends. The CDR3 extends over 15 amino acids. Germline CDR1 reads SNHLY; CDR2 reads FYNNEI. The CDR3 loop is CASSEDTGVNEKLFF. In DNA form, the CDR3 reads TGTGCCAGCAGTGAGGATACAGGCGTTAATGAAAAACTGTTTTTT.

The V gene is TRBV7-7, the J gene TRBJ2-3; the D gene could be TRBD1 or TRBD2 (5 bases each). Germline V lookup: CDR1 SSHAT, CDR2 FNYEAQ (reference sequence). The CDR3 is 17 residues long. Trimming took off 5 bases at V and 3 bases at J, with 21 bases between the two ends. CDR3 in amino acids: CASSHSVGVFGTDTQYF. Written as DNA, the CDR3 is TGTGCCAGCAGCCACAGCGTGGGGGTTTTTGGGACAGATACGCAGTATTTT.

The rearrangement uses TRBV9 and TRBJ1-1; possible D gene TRBD1, 6 bases. Germline-derived CDR1 and CDR2 are SGDLS and YYNGEE. Between the trimmed V and J ends, which lost 5 bases and 0 bases, there was a span of 11 bases. CDR3 length: 14 amino acids. The CDR3 sequence is CASRVGQLNTEAFF. CDR3 nucleotide sequence: TGTGCCAGCAGGGTCGGACAGCTGAACACTGAAGCTTTCTTT.

This clonotype was recorded a few times. Written as DNA, the CDR3 is TGTGCCAGCAGTTACTCGATGGGGGGAAGCACAGATACGCAGTATTTT. It encodes CASSYSMGGSTDTQYF. The chain combines TRBV6-5 with TRBJ2-3, with D possibly TRBD2 on 6 matching bases. CDR1 is MNHEY and CDR2 is SVGAGI in the germline V gene. This CDR3 is built from 16 residues. Trimming left V 0 bases short and J 0 bases short, with 10 bases between.

This clonotype appeared once. At one end, the junction sequence differs from germline, possibly due to a read error. The rearrangement uses TRBV4-3 and TRBJ1-2; D is undetermined. The CDR3 runs to 15 residues. Germline loops: CDR1 LGHNA, CDR2 YSLEER. Here the CDR3 reads CACSQDGHPNYGYTF. CDR3 coding DNA: TGCGCCTGCAGCCAAGACGGGCATCCTAACTATGGCTACACCTTC.

This clonotype was detected only a few times. A read error may produce the germline difference seen at one junction end. The genes are TRBV12-3 or TRBV12-4 and TRBJ2-3; D possibly corresponds to TRBD2 (5 bases). This CDR3 contains 14 residues. Here the CDR3 DNA reads TGTGCCAACAGTGTCCGCCGGGGTCTCGATACGCAGTATTTT. Its protein is CANSVRRGLDTQYF.

The genes are TRBV28 and TRBJ1-2, with TRBD1 matching over 10 bases. J gave up 7 bases and V 5 bases, and 13 bases lay outside the gene matches. Germline V gene lookup returns CDR1 MDHEN and CDR2 SYDVKM. The CDR3 is 16 amino acids. CDR3 DNA: TGTGCCAGCAGTCGCTACGAGACAGGGGGCGGGGGTGGCTACACCTTC. Translated: CASSRYETGGGGGYTF.

The rearrangement links TRBV12-3 or TRBV12-4 to TRBJ2-1, with D unclear. This CDR3 is built from 15 residues. Between the trimmed V and J ends, which lost 3 bases and 8 bases, there was a span of 17 bases. The DNA of the CDR3 is TGTGCCAGCAGTTTTAGGGCACGGCGTGGGGATGAGCAGTTCTTC. This sequence encodes CASSFRARRGDEQFF.

This chain connects TRBV29-1 to TRBJ1-5; D possibly corresponds to TRBD1 (6 bases). Trimming pared 6 bases from V and 0 bases from J, leaving 12 bases between. Germline V gives CDR1 SQVTM, CDR2 ANQGSEA. This CDR3 contains 14 residues. The CDR3 region has the DNA TGCAGCGTAGTACAGGGAACTAGCAATCAGCCCCAGCATTTT. Protein: CSVVQGTSNQPQHF.

The V gene is TRBV24-1, the J gene TRBJ2-2; D uncertain. V lost 5 bases and J lost 1, with 13 bases in between. Germline V gene lookup returns CDR1 KGHDR and CDR2 SFDVKD. The CDR3 extends over 16 amino acids. The DNA of the CDR3 is TGTGCCACCAGTGGGACCGACCCACAGAACACCGGGGAGCTGTTTTTT. Protein product: CATSGTDPQNTGELFF.